Below are 10 T cell receptor beta chains sequenced from a single sample in a study of blood T cell repertoires in COVID-19. Using immunoSEQ multiplex PCR, the repertoire was profiled, and TCRdb retains in-frame clones only, with some absent. Of about 250,000 clones detected, 75% to 90% appear once; the ten largest clones hold around 3%. Specimen: peripheral blood. These receptor sequences come from a woman aged 25 to 39 with active or convalescent COVID-19.

V gene TRBV11-3 combines with J gene TRBJ2-5; D perhaps matches TRBD1 (5 bases). CDR3 length: 14 residues. The germline CDR1 and CDR2 sequences are SGHNT and YENEEA. Trimming took off 1 base at V and 1 base at J, with 7 bases between the two ends. CDR3 residues: CASSLGQGQETQYF. The CDR3 coding sequence is TGTGCCAGCAGCTTAGGGCAGGGCCAAGAGACCCAGTACTTC.

This clone was seen just once. J is TRBJ2-3 and V is TRBV24-1; D remains ambiguous. The length of the CDR3 is 16 residues. V gave up 3 bases and J gave up 0 bases, with 12 bases separating them. Germline loops: CDR1 KGHDR, CDR2 SFDVKD. Written as DNA, the CDR3 is TGTGCCACCAGTGATCAGGAATCGTTTAGCACAGATACGCAGTATTTT. Translated, it gives CATSDQESFSTDTQYF.

V usage is TRBV28 and J usage is TRBJ1-5; weak D call: TRBD1 (5 bases). The V end lost 5 bases, the J end lost 6 bases, and 17 bases lay between the germline ends. The CDR3 runs to 15 residues. CDR1 MDHEN and CDR2 SYDVKM come from the germline V gene. CDR3 nucleotides: TGTGCCAGCAGTACGGGGGGAATAAGAGGTCAGCCCCAGCATTTT. Its protein product is CASSTGGIRGQPQHF. The variable domain in full, with the rest retrieved from reference TRBV28 and TRBJ1-5, is DVKVTQSSRYLVKRTGEKVFLECVQDMDHENMFWYRQDPGLGLRLIYFSYDVKMKEKGDIPEGYSVSREKKERFSLILESASTNQTSMYLCASSTGGIRGQPQHFGDGTRLSIL.

The chain uses TRBV2 and TRBJ1-6; 8 bases are shared with TRBD1. The CDR3 is 14 residues long. V gave up 5 bases and J gave up 10 bases; unmatched junction bases: 7. Per germline, CDR1 SNHLY and CDR2 FYNNEI. The CDR3 sequence: CASSSGGRGSPLHF. CDR3 coding DNA: TGTGCCAGCAGTTCAGGGGGCAGGGGCTCACCCCTCCACTTT.

The chain recombines TRBV4-3 with TRBJ1-2; no clear D gene. CDR3 size: 14 residues. Germline V gene data show CDR1 as LGHNA and CDR2 as YSLEER. Trimming shortened V by 1 base and J by 1 base, and 7 bases separated the two germline ends. CDR3 DNA: TGCGCCAGCAGCCAAGGCGTTTTTAACTATGGCTACACCTTC. Its protein product is CASSQGVFNYGYTF.

The chain uses TRBV7-2 and TRBJ2-7, with 7 bases identical to TRBD1. This CDR3 comprises 14 residues. Losses at the gene ends were 5 bases for V and 4 bases for J; bases not matched to a gene: 8. Germline V lookup: CDR1 SGHTA, CDR2 FQGNSA. This CDR3 reads CASSPRGTAYEQYF. In DNA, the CDR3 is TGTGCCAGCAGCCCCAGGGGGACAGCTTACGAGCAGTACTTC.

The rearrangement joins TRBV5-4 to TRBJ1-2; D is undetermined. This CDR3 spans 13 amino acids. The germline CDR1 and CDR2 sequences are SGHNT and YYREEE (reference sequence). The V gene lost 0 bases and the J gene lost 3 bases, with 6 bases spanning the gap. CDR3 residues: CASSLGGDYGYTF. The DNA for the CDR3 is TGTGCCAGCAGCTTGGGGGGAGACTATGGCTACACCTTC.

Here the CDR3 reads CASSNQISGGINEQFF. The CDR3 nucleotides are TGTGCCAGTAGTAATCAGATTAGCGGGGGGATTAATGAGCAGTTCTTC. The gene calls are TRBV19 and TRBJ2-1; TRBD2 agrees at 10 bases. The ends lost 4 bases at V and 7 bases at J; junction bases unmatched: 10. This CDR3 comprises 16 residues. Germline lookup yields CDR1 LNHDA and CDR2 SQIVND (reference sequence).

The J gene is TRBJ1-1, the V gene TRBV5-1; 9 bases are shared with TRBD1. CDR1 and CDR2 from the germline V gene are SGHRS and YFSETQ. V dropped 0 bases and J dropped 5; count of bases not matched to a gene: 11. This CDR3 is built from 17 residues. The DNA of the CDR3 is TGCGCCAGCAGCTTGGCCGGAAGGGGACAGGGATCGACTGAAGCTTTCTTT. As protein: CASSLAGRGQGSTEAFF.

The chain combines TRBV4-3 with TRBJ2-1, with 9 positions matching TRBD1. Germline assignment: CDR1 LGHNA and CDR2 YSLEER. V dropped 4 bases and J dropped 1; count of bases not matched to a gene: 2. The CDR3 spans 15 residues. CDR3 amino acids: CASSLTGGSYNEQFF. DNA for the CDR3: TGCGCCAGCAGCCTGACAGGGGGATCCTACAATGAGCAGTTCTTC.